The 13 T cell receptor beta chains listed next were all sequenced from one sample in a study of T-cell memory formation after mild COVID-19. TCRdb reanalysed the 5' RACE reads using MiXCR and keeps one entry per CDR3 protein. The sample lists about 340,000 distinct CDR3 sequences, about 21% occurring once. The specimen sequenced was PBMCs or a T cell subset sorted from them (not recorded which). The receptors here all came from an adult woman who had mild COVID-19 (a few samples of this study predate the infection). Cell type and time point are not known.

Concerning this clonotype itself: Compared with germline, one end of the junction differs, possibly owing to a read error. The V and J genes are TRBV12-3 or TRBV12-4 and TRBJ2-3; D perhaps matches TRBD2 (5 bases). This CDR3 comprises 15 residues. Written as DNA, the CDR3 is TGTGCCAGCAGTTTAGCGGGGAGTGGCACAGATACTCAGTATTTT. Translation: CASSLAGSGTDTQYF.

The rearrangement uses TRBV27 and TRBJ2-1; D remains ambiguous. Germline lookup yields CDR1 MNHEY and CDR2 SMNVEV (reference sequence). This CDR3 comprises 15 residues. V was clipped by 5 bases and J by 2 bases, with 13 bases between them. The CDR3 reads CASSVTGPAYNEQFF. In nucleotides, the CDR3 is TGTGCCAGCAGTGTCACGGGTCCAGCCTACAATGAGCAGTTCTTC.

This clonotype has just one count. J is TRBJ1-1 and V is TRBV25-1; D call uncertain. Germline-derived CDR1 and CDR2 are MGHDK and SYGVNS. Trimming shortened V by 3 bases and J by 4 bases, and 9 bases separated the two germline ends. The CDR3 is 13 amino acids. In DNA form, the CDR3 reads TGTGCCAGCAGTGATTCGGGGATCACTGAAGCTTTCTTT. It is translated as CASSDSGITEAFF.

This clonotype was picked up a small number of times. V is TRBV7-9 and J is TRBJ2-1; D remains unclear. Between the trimmed V and J ends, which lost 6 bases and 7 bases, there was a span of 10 bases. Per germline, CDR1 SEHNR and CDR2 FQNEAQ (reference sequence). This CDR3 is built from 12 residues. The CDR3 spells CASSREVNEQFF. In nucleotides, the CDR3 is TGTGCCAGCAGTCGTGAAGTAAATGAGCAGTTCTTC.

This clonotype was seen only a few times. The chain couples TRBV6-2 or TRBV6-3 to TRBJ2-3; possible D gene TRBD1, 5 bases. The V gene lost 6 bases and the J gene lost 2 bases, with 12 bases spanning the gap. The CDR3 covers 14 residues. Germline V gives CDR1 MNHEY, CDR2 SVGEGT. The CDR3: CASSVDRDTDTQYF. CDR3 coding DNA: TGTGCCAGCAGCGTTGACAGAGACACAGATACGCAGTATTTT.

The J gene is TRBJ1-1, the V gene TRBV5-1; 8 bases line up with TRBD1. The CDR3 extends over 16 amino acids. V trimming: 3 bases; J trimming: 4 bases; junction bases outside the gene matches: 11. CDR1 and CDR2 (germline): SGHRS, YFSETQ. The CDR3: CASSWSGGEVSTEAFF. The CDR3 nucleotides are TGCGCCAGCAGCTGGTCAGGGGGCGAGGTGAGCACTGAAGCTTTCTTT.

The V call is TRBV5-1, the J call TRBJ2-7; possible D gene TRBD2, 6 bases. Germline CDR1 SGHRS, CDR2 YFSETQ. V was shortened by 0 bases and J by 5 bases, with 9 bases between the two germline ends. The CDR3 extends over 13 amino acids. CDR3 sequence: CASSLAWGDEQYF. The CDR3 DNA reads as TGCGCCAGCAGCTTGGCCTGGGGGGACGAGCAGTACTTC.

The V call is TRBV12-3 or TRBV12-4, the J call TRBJ2-2, with TRBD2 matching 11 bases. V lost 3 bases to trimming and J lost 5 bases; unmatched junction nucleotides: 2. The CDR3 runs 15 residues. The DNA of the CDR3 is TGTGCCAGCAGTTTGAGGACTAGCGGGACCGGGGAGCTGTTTTTT. It yields the protein CASSLRTSGTGELFF.

This clonotype appeared a few times. This chain connects TRBV20-1 to TRBJ2-7; D may be TRBD1 (6 bases). Germline values: CDR1 DFQATT, CDR2 SNEGSKA (reference sequence). This CDR3 contains 14 residues. V was pared by 2 bases and J by 2 bases, with 13 bases between. The CDR3 nucleotides read TGCAGTGCTAGACCTGAGAGGGGGACCTACGAGCAGTACTTC. Translated: CSARPERGTYEQYF.

V and J are TRBV11-3 and TRBJ2-4, with 7 bases identical to TRBD1. Trimming removed 4 bases from V and 0 bases from J; junction bases left unmatched: 3. CDR1 SGHNT and CDR2 YENEEA come from the germline V gene. The CDR3 sequence is 15 residues long. As DNA, the CDR3 is TGTGCCAGCAGCTGGGACAGATTAGCCAAAAACATTCAGTACTTC. Encoded protein: CASSWDRLAKNIQYF.

The CDR3 nucleotides read TGTGCCAGCAGCTTAGAGGGAAAGCCCCAGCATTTT. Translation gives CASSLEGKPQHF. The chain links TRBV7-2 to TRBJ1-5; no definite D call. V gave up 1 base and J gave up 8 bases, with 6 bases separating them. The CDR3 has 12 residues. Germline-derived CDR1 and CDR2 are SGHTA and FQGNSA.

The chain is built from TRBV6-5 and TRBJ2-1; 7 bases align to TRBD2. Germline CDR1 MNHEY, CDR2 SVGAGI. J lost 3 bases, V lost 6 bases, and 8 bases had no gene match. The CDR3 length is 15 residues. For the CDR3, the DNA is TGTGCCAGCAGCCAGATAAGCGGGAACTACAATGAGCAGTTCTTC. Translating gives CASSQISGNYNEQFF.

This clonotype was seen only a few times. This chain joins TRBV5-1 and TRBJ2-1; D might be TRBD1 (6 bases). Between the trimmed V and J ends, which lost 0 bases and 4 bases, there was a span of 17 bases. CDR1 is SGHRS, CDR2 YFSETQ, per germline. This CDR3 contains 17 residues. Here the CDR3 reads CASSLETGPQPYNEQFF. CDR3 nucleotides: TGCGCCAGCAGCTTGGAAACAGGGCCACAACCTTACAATGAGCAGTTCTTC.